One and the same sample provided the 5 T cell receptor beta chains below, sequenced in a study of OX40 agonist ivuxolimab in advanced cancers. Here immunoSEQ multiplex PCR was the method, and the copy in TCRdb shows in-frame clones only, minus some. This sample yields some 64,000 clones, of which about 83% are seen a single time; 0.7% belongs to the top ten. Specimen: CD4+ or CD8+ T cells sorted from blood, collected in a trial of the OX40 agonist ivuxolimab. The receptors were gathered from an adult with an advanced solid tumor such as melanoma, head and neck, liver or kidney cancer.

The chain joins TRBV29-1 to TRBJ2-3; the D is unclear. Germline CDR1 and CDR2: SQVTM and ANQGSEA. CDR3 length equals 11 residues. Between the trimmed V and J ends, which lost 8 bases and 7 bases, there was a span of 13 bases. The CDR3 DNA follows: TGCAGCTATTCAGCGTCCAATACGCAGTATTTT. Residues: CSYSASNTQYF.

The rearrangement uses TRBV6-1 and TRBJ1-4; D gene unclear. V was cut by 10 bases and J by 4 bases, with 13 bases left in between. CDR1 MNHNS and CDR2 SASEGT come from the germline V gene. This CDR3 is built from 13 residues. The CDR3 sequence: CATYWENNEKLFF. CDR3 nucleotide sequence: TGTGCCACCTATTGGGAGAATAATGAAAAACTGTTTTTT.

V usage is TRBV5-4 and J usage is TRBJ1-2; the D gene is possibly TRBD1 (5 bases). The CDR3 length is 16 residues. The V and J ends lost 0 bases and 8 bases respectively, with 20 bases between them. Germline V gene lookup returns CDR1 SGHNT and CDR2 YYREEE (reference sequence). The CDR3 protein is CASSLAAGSLSRGYTF. CDR3 nucleotide sequence: TGTGCCAGCAGCTTGGCGGCAGGGAGCCTCTCTCGGGGCTACACCTTC.

This chain uses TRBV5-1 with TRBJ2-2; possibly TRBD1 for D (6 bases). The CDR3 spans 15 residues. Trimming took off 4 bases at V and 4 bases at J, with 14 bases between the two ends. The germline gives CDR1 SGHRS, CDR2 YFSETQ. The CDR3 coding sequence is TGCGCCAGCAGCGGCTGGACAGACAGCACCGGGGAGCTGTTTTTT. Amino acids: CASSGWTDSTGELFF.

The rearrangement links TRBV2 to TRBJ2-7; D is undetermined. V was clipped by 4 bases and J by 7 bases, with 11 bases between them. Per germline, CDR1 SNHLY and CDR2 FYNNEI. The CDR3 loop spans 12 amino acids. Here the CDR3 reads CASSVVVREQYF. The CDR3, as DNA: TGTGCCAGCAGTGTTGTGGTAAGGGAGCAGTACTTC.